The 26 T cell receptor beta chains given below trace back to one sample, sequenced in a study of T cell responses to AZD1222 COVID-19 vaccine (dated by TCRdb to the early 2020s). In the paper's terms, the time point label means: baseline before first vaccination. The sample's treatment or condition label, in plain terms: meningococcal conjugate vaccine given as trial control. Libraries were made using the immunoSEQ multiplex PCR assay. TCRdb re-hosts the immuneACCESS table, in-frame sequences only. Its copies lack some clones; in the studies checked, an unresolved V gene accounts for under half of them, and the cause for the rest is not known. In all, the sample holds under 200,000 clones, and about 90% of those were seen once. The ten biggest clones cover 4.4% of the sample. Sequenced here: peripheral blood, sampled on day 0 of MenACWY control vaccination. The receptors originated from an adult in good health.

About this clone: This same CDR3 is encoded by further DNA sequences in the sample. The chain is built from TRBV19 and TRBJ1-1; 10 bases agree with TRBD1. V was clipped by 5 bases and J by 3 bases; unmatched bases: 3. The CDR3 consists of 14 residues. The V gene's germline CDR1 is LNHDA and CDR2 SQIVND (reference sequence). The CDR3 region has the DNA TGTGCCAGTAGTTCAGGACAGGGGGACACTGAAGCTTTCTTT. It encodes CASSSGQGDTEAFF.

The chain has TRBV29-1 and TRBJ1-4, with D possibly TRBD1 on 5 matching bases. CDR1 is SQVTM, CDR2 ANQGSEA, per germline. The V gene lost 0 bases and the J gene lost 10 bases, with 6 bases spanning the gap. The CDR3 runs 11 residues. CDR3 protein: CSVEDGAKLFF. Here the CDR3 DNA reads TGCAGCGTTGAAGACGGGGCAAAACTGTTTTTT.

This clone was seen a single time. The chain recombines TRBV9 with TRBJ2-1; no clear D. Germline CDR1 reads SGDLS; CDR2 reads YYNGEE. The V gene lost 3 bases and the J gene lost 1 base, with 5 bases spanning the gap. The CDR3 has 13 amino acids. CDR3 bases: TGTGCCAGCAGCGCATCATCCTACAATGAGCAGTTCTTC. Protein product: CASSASSYNEQFF.

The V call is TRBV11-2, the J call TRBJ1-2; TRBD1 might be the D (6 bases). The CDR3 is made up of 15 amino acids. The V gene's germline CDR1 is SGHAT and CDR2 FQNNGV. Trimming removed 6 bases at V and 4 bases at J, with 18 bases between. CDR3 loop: CASRRAGGRPYGYTF. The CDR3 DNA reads TGTGCCAGCAGGCGCGCTGGGGGGCGACCCTATGGCTACACCTTC.

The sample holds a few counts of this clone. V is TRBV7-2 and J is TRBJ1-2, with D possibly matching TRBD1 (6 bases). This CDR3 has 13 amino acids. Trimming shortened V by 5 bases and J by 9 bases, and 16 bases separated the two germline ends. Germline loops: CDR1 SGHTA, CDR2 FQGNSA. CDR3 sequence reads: CASSEDSLSSYTF. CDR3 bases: TGTGCCAGCAGCGAGGACAGCCTAAGTAGCTACACCTTC.

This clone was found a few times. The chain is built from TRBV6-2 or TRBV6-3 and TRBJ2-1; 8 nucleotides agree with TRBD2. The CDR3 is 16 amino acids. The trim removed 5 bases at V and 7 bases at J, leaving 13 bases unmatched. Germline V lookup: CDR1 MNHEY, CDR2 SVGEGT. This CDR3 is CASSDLRERERNEQFF. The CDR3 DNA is TGTGCCAGCAGTGACCTCCGGGAGCGGGAGAGGAATGAGCAGTTCTTC.

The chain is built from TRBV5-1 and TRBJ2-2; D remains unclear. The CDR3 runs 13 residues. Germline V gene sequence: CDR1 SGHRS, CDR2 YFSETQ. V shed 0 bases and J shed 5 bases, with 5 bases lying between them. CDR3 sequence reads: CASSLVETGELFF. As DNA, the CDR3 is TGCGCCAGCAGCTTGGTTGAAACCGGGGAGCTGTTTTTT.

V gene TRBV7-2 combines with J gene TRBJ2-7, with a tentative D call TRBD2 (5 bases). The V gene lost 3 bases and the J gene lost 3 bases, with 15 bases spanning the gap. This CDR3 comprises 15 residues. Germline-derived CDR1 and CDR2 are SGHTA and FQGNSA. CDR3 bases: TGTGCCAGCAGCTTCGAGATAAAGAGGGACTACGAGCAGTACTTC. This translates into CASSFEIKRDYEQYF. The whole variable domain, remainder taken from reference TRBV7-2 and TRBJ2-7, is GAGVSQSPSNKVTEKGKDVELRCDPISGHTALYWYRQSLGQGLEFLIYFQGNSAPDKSGLPSDRFSAERTGGSVSTLTIQRTQQEDSAVYLCASSFEIKRDYEQYFGPGTRLTVT.

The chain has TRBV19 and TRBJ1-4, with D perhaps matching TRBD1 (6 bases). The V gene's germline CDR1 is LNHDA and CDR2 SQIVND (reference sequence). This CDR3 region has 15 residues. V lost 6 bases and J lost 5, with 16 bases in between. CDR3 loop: CASRPRGGSNEKLFF. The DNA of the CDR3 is TGTGCCAGTAGGCCCCGTGGGGGCTCCAATGAAAAACTGTTTTTT. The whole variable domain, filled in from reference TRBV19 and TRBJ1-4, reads DGGITQSPKYLFRKEGQNVTLSCEQNLNHDAMYWYRQDPGQGLRLIYYSQIVNDFQKGDIAEGYSVSREKKESFPLTVTSAQKNPTAFYLCASRPRGGSNEKLFFGSGTQLSVL.

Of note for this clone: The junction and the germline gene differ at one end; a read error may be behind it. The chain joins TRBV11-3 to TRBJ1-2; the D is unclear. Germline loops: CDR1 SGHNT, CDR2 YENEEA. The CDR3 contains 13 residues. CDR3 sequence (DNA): TGTGCCAGCAGCCAACCGGGTCTCGGACGAGTAGCCTTC. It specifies CASSQPGLGRVAF.

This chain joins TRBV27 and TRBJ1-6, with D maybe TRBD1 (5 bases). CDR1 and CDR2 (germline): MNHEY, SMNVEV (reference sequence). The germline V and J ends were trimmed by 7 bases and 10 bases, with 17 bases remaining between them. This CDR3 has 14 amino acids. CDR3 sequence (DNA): TGTGCCAGCACCCAGAAGGGGTCAGGATCACCCCTCCACTTT. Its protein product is CASTQKGSGSPLHF.

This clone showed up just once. CDR3 bases: TGCAGCGTGCGACGGACCTTTCAAGAGACCCAGTACTTC. This gives the protein CSVRRTFQETQYF. The chain carries TRBV29-1 and TRBJ2-5; D gene ambiguous. Trimming removed 6 bases at V and 2 bases at J, with 13 bases between. CDR3 length: 13 residues. The V gene's germline CDR1 is SQVTM and CDR2 ANQGSEA.

CDR3 in DNA: TGTGCCAGCAGCCCCCTTCGGGGGAGCGCAGATACGCAGTATTTT. Encoded protein: CASSPLRGSADTQYF. The chain links TRBV25-1 to TRBJ2-3; weak D call: TRBD2 (6 bases). Trimming left V 6 bases short and J 4 bases short, with 17 bases between. Germline V CDR1 and CDR2: MGHDK, SYGVNS. This CDR3 spans 15 amino acids.

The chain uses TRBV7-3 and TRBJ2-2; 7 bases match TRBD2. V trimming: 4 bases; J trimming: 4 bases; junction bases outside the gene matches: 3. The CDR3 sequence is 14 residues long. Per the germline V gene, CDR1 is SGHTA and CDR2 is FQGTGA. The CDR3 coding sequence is TGTGCCAGCAGCTCCGCGGGAGTCACCGGGGAGCTGTTTTTT. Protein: CASSSAGVTGELFF.

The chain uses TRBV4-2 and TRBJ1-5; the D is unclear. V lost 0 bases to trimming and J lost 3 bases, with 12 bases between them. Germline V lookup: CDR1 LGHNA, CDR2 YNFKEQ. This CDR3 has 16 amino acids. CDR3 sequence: CASSQDLEQFNQPQHF. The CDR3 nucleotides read TGTGCCAGCAGCCAAGATCTTGAACAGTTCAATCAGCCCCAGCATTTT.

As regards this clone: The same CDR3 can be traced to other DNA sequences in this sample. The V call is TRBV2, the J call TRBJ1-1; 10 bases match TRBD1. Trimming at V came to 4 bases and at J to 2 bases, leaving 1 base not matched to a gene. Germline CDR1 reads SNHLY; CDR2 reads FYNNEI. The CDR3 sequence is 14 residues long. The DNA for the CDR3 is TGTGCCAGCAGTGGACAGGGGGCCAACACTGAAGCTTTCTTT. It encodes CASSGQGANTEAFF.

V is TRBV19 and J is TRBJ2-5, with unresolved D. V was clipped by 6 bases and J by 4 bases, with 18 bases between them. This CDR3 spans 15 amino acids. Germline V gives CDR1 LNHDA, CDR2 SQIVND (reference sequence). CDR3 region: CASSPTWVERETQYF. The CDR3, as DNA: TGTGCCAGTAGCCCGACCTGGGTTGAGAGAGAGACCCAGTACTTC.

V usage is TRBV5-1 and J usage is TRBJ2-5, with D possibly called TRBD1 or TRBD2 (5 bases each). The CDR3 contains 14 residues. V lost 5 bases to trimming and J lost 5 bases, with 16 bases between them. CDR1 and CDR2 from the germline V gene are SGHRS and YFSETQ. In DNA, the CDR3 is TGCGCCAGCAGGAGGGCTGGGGCTGAGGAGACCCAGTACTTC. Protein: CASRRAGAEETQYF.

For the CDR3, the DNA is TGTGCCAGTAGTATAGACCCCTCTGGAAACACCATATATTTT. Amino acids: CASSIDPSGNTIYF. The chain has TRBV19 and TRBJ1-3, with unresolved D. V was cut by 0 bases and J by 0 bases, with 3 bases left in between. CDR3 length: 14 residues. The germline V gene encodes CDR1 LNHDA and CDR2 SQIVND (reference sequence).

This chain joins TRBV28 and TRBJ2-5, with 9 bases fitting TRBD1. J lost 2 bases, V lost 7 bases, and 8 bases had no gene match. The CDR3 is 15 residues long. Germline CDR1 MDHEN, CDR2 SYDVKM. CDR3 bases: TGTGCCAGCAATAAACAGGGGGCCGGTCAAGAGACCCAGTACTTC. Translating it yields CASNKQGAGQETQYF.

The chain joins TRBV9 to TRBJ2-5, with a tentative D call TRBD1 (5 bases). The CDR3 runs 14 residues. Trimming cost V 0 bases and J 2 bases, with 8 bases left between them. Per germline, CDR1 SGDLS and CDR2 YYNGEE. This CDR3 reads CASSVAGIQETQYF. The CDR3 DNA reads TGTGCCAGCAGCGTAGCAGGGATACAAGAGACCCAGTACTTC. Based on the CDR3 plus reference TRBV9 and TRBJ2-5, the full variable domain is DSGVTQTPKHLITATGQRVTLRCSPRSGDLSVYWYQQSLDQGLQFLIQYYNGEERAKGNILERFSAQQFPDLHSELNLSSLELGDSALYFCASSVAGIQETQYFGPGTRLLVL.

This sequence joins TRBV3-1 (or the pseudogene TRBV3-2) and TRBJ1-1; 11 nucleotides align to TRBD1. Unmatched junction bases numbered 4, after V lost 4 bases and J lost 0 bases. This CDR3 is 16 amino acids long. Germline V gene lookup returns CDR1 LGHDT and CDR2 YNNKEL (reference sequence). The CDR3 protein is CASSRTGGSLNTEAFF. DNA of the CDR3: TGTGCCAGCAGCCGGACAGGGGGCAGCCTGAACACTGAAGCTTTCTTT.

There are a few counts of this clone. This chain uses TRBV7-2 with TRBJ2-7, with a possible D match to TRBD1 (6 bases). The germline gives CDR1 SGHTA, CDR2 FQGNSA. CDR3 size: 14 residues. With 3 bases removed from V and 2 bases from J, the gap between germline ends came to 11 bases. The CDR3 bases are TGTGCCAGCAGCTTTGGACAGAGCGCCTACGAGCAGTACTTC. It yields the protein CASSFGQSAYEQYF.

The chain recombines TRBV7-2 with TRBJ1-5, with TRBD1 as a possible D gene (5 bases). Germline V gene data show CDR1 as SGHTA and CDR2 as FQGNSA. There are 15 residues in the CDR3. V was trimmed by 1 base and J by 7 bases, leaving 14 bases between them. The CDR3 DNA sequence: TGTGCCAGCAGCTTAGTTACAGGTCTGTCCCAGCCCCAGCATTTT. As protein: CASSLVTGLSQPQHF.

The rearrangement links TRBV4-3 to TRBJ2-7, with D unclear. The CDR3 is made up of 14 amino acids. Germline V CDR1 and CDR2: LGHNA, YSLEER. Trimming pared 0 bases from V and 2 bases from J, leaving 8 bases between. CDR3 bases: TGCGCCAGCAGCCAAGATAGGAAACCCTACGAGCAGTACTTC. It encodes CASSQDRKPYEQYF.

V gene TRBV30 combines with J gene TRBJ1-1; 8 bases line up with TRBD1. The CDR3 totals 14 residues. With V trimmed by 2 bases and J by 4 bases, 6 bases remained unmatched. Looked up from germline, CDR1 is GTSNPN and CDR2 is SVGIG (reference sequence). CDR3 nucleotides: TGTGCCTGGAGTTTTACAGGGGGGGTCACTGAAGCTTTCTTT. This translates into CAWSFTGGVTEAFF.